This TCR beta chain was recovered during a study of shared clonotypes between healthy human individuals. Study summary: Each donor contributed plates that comprised three CD4 naive, three CD4 memory, two CD8 naive and one CD8 memory.

Donation came from healthy HIV-negative adults that had no recent acute infections or vaccinations. The assay used deep level. Each cell subset's genomic DNA was divided evenly among several immunoSEQ plates. TCRdb's table, derived via immunoSEQ multiplex PCR, lists solely in-frame clones and lacks some. The sample lists 2.5 million or so clones, roughly 92% seen once, with more than 0.12% in the top ten. The J segment lost 8 bases and the V segment lost 5 bases, leaving 11 bases of the junction unmatched. Looked up from germline, CDR1 is SNHLY and CDR2 is FYNNEI. The CDR3 contains 16 residues. What was sequenced was naive CD4+ T cells sorted from blood. As to subset: CD45RA+ positively selected. This TCR was sampled from a man between 18 and 29 years old in good health. The genes are TRBV2 and TRBJ2-3, with 12 bases lining up with TRBD2. The CDR3 DNA follows: TGTGCCAGCAGTAGTGGGACTAGCGGGTTATTGGGTACGCAGTATTTT. Translation gives CASSSGTSGLLGTQYF.